This T cell receptor (beta chain) comes out of a study of shared clonotypes between healthy human individuals. Study-wide background: Researchers drew samples from a couple of women and three men aged 18 to 49.

Genomic DNA belonging to each subset was distributed in equal measure over several immunoSEQ plates. Repertoires were generated with immunoSEQ multiplex PCR, while TCRdb's copy carries only in-frame clones and drops some. The sample includes 1 million to 1.3 million clones, around 78% of them seen just once. Germline lookup yields CDR1 SEHNR and CDR2 FQNEAQ (reference sequence). This CDR3 contains 13 residues. Trimming cost V 4 bases and J 1 base, with 7 bases left between them. This TCR was sampled from a man between 18 and 29 years old in good health. Some clones in this sample may be carry-over from other donors' samples. Sequences were obtained from memory CD4+ T cells from PBMCs. As to subset: CD45RA-negative fraction. The chain combines TRBV7-9 with TRBJ1-1; unclear D gene. The CDR3 reads CASSSRANTEAFF. The CDR3 DNA follows: TGTGCCAGCAGCTCCCGGGCGAACACTGAAGCTTTCTTT.